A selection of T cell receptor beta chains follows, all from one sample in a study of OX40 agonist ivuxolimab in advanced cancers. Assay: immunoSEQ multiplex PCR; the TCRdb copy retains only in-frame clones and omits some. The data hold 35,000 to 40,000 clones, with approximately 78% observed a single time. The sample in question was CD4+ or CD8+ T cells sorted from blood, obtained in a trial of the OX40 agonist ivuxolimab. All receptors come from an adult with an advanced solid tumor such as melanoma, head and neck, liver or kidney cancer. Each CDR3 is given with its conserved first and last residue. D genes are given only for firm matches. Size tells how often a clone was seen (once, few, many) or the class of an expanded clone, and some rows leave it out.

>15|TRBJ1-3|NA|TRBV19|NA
TGTGCCAGTAGTCCGGGACGGTATTCTGGAAACACCATATATTTT
CASSPGRYSGNTIYF
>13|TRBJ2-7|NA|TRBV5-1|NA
TGCGCCAGCAGCTCCTCAAGAGGGGGCGAGCAGTACTTC
CASSSSRGGEQYF
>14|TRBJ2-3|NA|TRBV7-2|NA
TGTGCCAGCAGCTTAGAGGAGTTCGCAGATACGCAGTATTTT
CASSLEEFADTQYF
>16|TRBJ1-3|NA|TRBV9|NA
TGTGCCAGCAGCGGGACCCCGGGCACCTCTGGAAACACCATATATTTT
CASSGTPGTSGNTIYF
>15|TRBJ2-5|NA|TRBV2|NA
TGTGCCAGCTCCCGCCACAGGGTCCTAGGGGAGACCCAGTACTTC
CASSRHRVLGETQYF
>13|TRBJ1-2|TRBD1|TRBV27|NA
TGTGCCAGCAGTCCGGGACAGGGGAATGGCTACACCTTC
CASSPGQGNGYTF
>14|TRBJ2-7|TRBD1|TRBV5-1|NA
TGCGCCAGCAGCTTCGTGCAGGGGGCTGGGGAGCAGTACTTC
CASSFVQGAGEQYF
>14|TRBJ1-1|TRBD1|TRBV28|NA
TGTGCCAGCAGTTACAGGGGGCGCCTCTCTGAAGCTTTCTTT
CASSYRGRLSEAFF
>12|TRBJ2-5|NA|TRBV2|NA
TGTGCCAGCAGTAAGGGGGGGGAGACCCAGTACTTC
CASSKGGETQYF
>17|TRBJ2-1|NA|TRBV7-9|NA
TGTGCCAGCAGCGCGCCGCGCCGGACAGCCCCCTACAATGAGCAGTTCTTC
CASSAPRRTAPYNEQFF
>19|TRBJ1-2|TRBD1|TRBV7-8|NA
TGTGCCAGCAGCCGGGGCTTGGCAGGGGGCTCCTCTGCTAACTATGGCTACACCTTC
CASSRGLAGGSSANYGYTF
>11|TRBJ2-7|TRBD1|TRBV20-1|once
TGCAGTGCCCTCCCCCTGGACAGGGCAAGCTTC
CSALPLDRASF
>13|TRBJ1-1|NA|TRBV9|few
TGTGCCAGCAGCGCCAGTATGAACACTGAAGCTTTCTTT
CASSASMNTEAFF
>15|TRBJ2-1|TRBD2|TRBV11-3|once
TGTGCCAGCAGCTTATTGCGGGGGGGCCAGGGTGAGCAGTTCTTC
CASSLLRGGQGEQFF
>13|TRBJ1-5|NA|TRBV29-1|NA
TGCAGCGTTTCCACCTCCAGGAATCAGCCCCAGCATTTT
CSVSTSRNQPQHF
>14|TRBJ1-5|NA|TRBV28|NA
TGTGCCAGCAGTTTAACAGGTATTAATCAGCCCCAGCATTTT
CASSLTGINQPQHF
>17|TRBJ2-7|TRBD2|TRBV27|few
TGTGCCAGCAGTCGCTTCCTGAGAGCGGGAGTTTCGTACGAGCAGTACTTC
CASSRFLRAGVSYEQYF
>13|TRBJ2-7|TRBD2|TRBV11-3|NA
TGTGCCAGCAGCTTGGGGGGGAACTACGAGCAGTACTTC
CASSLGGNYEQYF
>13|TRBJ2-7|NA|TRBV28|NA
TGTGCCTCGCGGGAACCGGGGGTAAACGAGCAGTACTTC
CASREPGVNEQYF
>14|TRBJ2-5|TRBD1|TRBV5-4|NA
TGTGCCAGCAGCCCGAAGACAGGGGCGGAGACCCAGTACTTC
CASSPKTGAETQYF
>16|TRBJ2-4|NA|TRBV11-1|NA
TGTGCCAGCAGCGCTACAGGGATCTCAGCCAAAAACATTCAGTACTTC
CASSATGISAKNIQYF
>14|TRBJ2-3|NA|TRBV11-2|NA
TGTGCCAGCAGCTTAGTCAGGGGATCAGATACGCAGTATTTT
CASSLVRGSDTQYF
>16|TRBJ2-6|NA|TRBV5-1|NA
TGCGCCAGCAGCTTGACAGGTTTCTCTGGGGCCAACGTCCTGACTTTC
CASSLTGFSGANVLTF
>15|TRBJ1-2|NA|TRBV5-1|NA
TGCGCCAGCAGCTTGGGGACAGACCCTCGGTATGGCTACACCTTC
CASSLGTDPRYGYTF
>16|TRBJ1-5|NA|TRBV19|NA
TGTGCCAGTCACAATAGGGCGAGGGCTTCTGGTCAGCCCCAGCATTTT
CASHNRARASGQPQHF
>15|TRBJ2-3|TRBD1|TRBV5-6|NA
TGTGCCAGCAGCTCGAACAGACAGGGGGCGGATACGCAGTATTTT
CASSSNRQGADTQYF
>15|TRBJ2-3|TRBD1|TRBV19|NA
TGTGCCAGCAAAGGGGGCGGCTCCCAGCCAGATACGCAGTATTTT
CASKGGGSQPDTQYF
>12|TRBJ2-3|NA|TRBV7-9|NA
TGTGCCAGCAGAAAAGAGGGGGATACGCAGTATTTT
CASRKEGDTQYF
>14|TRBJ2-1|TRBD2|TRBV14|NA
TGTGCCAGCAGCCTGGTAGCGGGAGGTAATGAGCAGTTCTTC
CASSLVAGGNEQFF
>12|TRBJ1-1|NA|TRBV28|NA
TGTGCCAGCCTTGGAATGAACACTGAAGCTTTCTTT
CASLGMNTEAFF
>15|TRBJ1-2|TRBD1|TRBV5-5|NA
TGTGCCAGCAGCTTGGAGGGGGCTGGTTTTTATGGCTACACCTTC
CASSLEGAGFYGYTF
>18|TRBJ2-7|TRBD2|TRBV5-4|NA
TGTGCCAGCAGCTTGCCTGGGACTAGCGGGAGCCTAACGGGGGAGCAGTACTTC
CASSLPGTSGSLTGEQYF
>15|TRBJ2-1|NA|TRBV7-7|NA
TGTGCTAGCAGCTTATACGAAGGGGCGGTAAATGAGCAGTTCTTC
CASSLYEGAVNEQFF
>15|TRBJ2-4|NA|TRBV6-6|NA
TGTGCCAGCAGTTACGGCTGGGATCCCAAAAACATTCAGTACTTC
CASSYGWDPKNIQYF
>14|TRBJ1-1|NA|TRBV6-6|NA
TGTGCCAGCAGTTACTCGACAGTTTCCACTGAAGCTTTCTTT
CASSYSTVSTEAFF
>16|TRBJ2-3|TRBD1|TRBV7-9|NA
TGTGCCAGCAGCTTAGGTAGGGGGCTAGGCAGAGATACGCAGTATTTT
CASSLGRGLGRDTQYF
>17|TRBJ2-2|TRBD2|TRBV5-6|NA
TGTGCCAGCAGCTTGAGTAGCGGGAACCGTCGCACCGGGGAGCTGTTTTTT
CASSLSSGNRRTGELFF
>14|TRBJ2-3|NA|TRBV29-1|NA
TGCAGCGTCAAGACAGGAGCTAGCACAGATACGCAGTATTTT
CSVKTGASTDTQYF
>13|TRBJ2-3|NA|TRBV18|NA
TGTGCCAGCTCACCGTATAGTGCAGATACGCAGTATTTT
CASSPYSADTQYF
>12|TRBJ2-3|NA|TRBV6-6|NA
TGTGCCAGCAGTTACGGTACAGATACGCAGTATTTT
CASSYGTDTQYF
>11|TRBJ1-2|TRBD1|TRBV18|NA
TGTGCCAGTCCACAGGGGTTTGGCTACACCTTC
CASPQGFGYTF
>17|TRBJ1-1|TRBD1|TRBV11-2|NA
TGTGCCAGCAGTTGGACCGGGACAGGGGGCCGAAGCACTGAAGCTTTCTTT
CASSWTGTGGRSTEAFF
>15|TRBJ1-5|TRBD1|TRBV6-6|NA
TGTGCCAGCAGTTCGGGACAGAGGGTGGGTCAGCCCCAGCATTTT
CASSSGQRVGQPQHF
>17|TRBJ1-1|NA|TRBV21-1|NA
TGTGCCAGCAGCATGGGACAGCTACCTAAAAAGAACACTGAAGCTTTCTTT
CASSMGQLPKKNTEAFF
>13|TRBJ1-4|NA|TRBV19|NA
TGTGCCAGTACCCGCACGCGAGGGGAAAAACTGTTTTTT
CASTRTRGEKLFF
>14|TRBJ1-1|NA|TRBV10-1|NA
TGCGCCAGCAGCGAGTCGGGACACTACGACGAAGCTTTCTTT
CASSESGHYDEAFF
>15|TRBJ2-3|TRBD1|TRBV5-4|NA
TGTGCCAGCACCATTACGGTGACAGGGTCAGATACGCAGTATTTT
CASTITVTGSDTQYF
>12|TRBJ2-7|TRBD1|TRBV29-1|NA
TGCAGCGTAGGACAGGGATGGTACGAGCAGTACTTC
CSVGQGWYEQYF
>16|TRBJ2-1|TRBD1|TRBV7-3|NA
TGTGCCAGCAGCTTTGACAGGGAGTGGGCCTACAATGAGCAGTTCTTC
CASSFDREWAYNEQFF
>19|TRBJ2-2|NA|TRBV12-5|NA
TGTGCTAGTGGTTTGACCTTTTCAGGGGCAAAAGGGCACACCGGGGAGCTGTTTTTT
CASGLTFSGAKGHTGELFF
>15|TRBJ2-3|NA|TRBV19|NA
TGTGCCAGTAGTATTTTATCCCATAGCACAGATACGCAGTATTTT
CASSILSHSTDTQYF
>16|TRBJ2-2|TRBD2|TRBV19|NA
TGTGCCAGCCGGGGACTAGCGGGCTCAGGGGGCGGGGAGCTGTTTTTT
CASRGLAGSGGGELFF
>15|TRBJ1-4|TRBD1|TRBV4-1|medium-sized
TGCGCCAGCAGCACACGGACAGGGGATAATGAAAAACTGTTTTTT
CASSTRTGDNEKLFF
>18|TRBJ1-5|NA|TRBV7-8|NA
TGTGCCAGCAGCTTAGCCCCTCGACAGTTCCTTAGCAATCAGCCCCAGCATTTT
CASSLAPRQFLSNQPQHF
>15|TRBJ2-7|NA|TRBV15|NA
TGTGCCACCAGCAGAGAACTGACTGAGACTTACGAGCAGTACTTC
CATSRELTETYEQYF